The following is a T cell receptor (beta chain) sequence with its context. This table comes from immunoSEQ multiplex PCR, and its TCRdb copy is limited to in-frame clones, with some not included. The sample includes about 220,000 clones, about nine tenths of them seen just once. Participant reports of clinical history set cohort assignment. Recovered Cohort 3 donors showed two negative PCRs, clearance, or symptom resolution. The entry originates in a study of blood T cell repertoires in COVID-19. Study context: The origin of the acute and convalescent COVID-19 samples was the United States, Italy and Spain.

Per the germline V gene, CDR1 is SNHLY and CDR2 is FYNNEI. This CDR3 contains 15 residues. V lost 6 bases to trimming and J lost 0 bases, with 14 bases between them. Sequencing was performed on PBMCs or T cells enriched from blood (not recorded which). The clonotype was recovered from a woman in her 30s who had recovered from COVID-19. This chain connects TRBV2 to TRBJ1-1; possible D gene TRBD1, 6 bases. The CDR3 region is CASRTGSPMNTEAFF. CDR3 DNA: TGTGCCAGCAGGACAGGTTCACCTATGAACACTGAAGCTTTCTTT.